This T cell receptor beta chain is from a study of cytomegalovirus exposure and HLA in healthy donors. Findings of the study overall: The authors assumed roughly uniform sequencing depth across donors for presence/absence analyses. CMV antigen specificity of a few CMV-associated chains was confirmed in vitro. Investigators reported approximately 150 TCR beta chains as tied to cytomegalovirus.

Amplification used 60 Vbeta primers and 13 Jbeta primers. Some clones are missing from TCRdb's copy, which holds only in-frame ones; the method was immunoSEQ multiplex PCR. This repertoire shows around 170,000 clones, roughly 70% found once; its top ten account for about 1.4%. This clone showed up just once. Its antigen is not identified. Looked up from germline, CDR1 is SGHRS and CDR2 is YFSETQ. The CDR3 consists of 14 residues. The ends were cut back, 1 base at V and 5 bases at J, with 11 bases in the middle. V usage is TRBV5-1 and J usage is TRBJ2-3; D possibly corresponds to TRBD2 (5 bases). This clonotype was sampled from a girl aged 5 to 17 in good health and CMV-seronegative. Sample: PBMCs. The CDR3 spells CASSLKVGVDTQYF. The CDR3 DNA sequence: TGCGCCAGCAGCTTGAAAGTGGGAGTAGATACGCAGTATTTT.